This TCR beta chain was captured by sequencing in a study of blood T cell repertoires in COVID-19. Study context: The United States, Italy and Spain provided the acute and convalescent COVID-19 samples. T cells, B-cell-depleted T cells, or PBMCs supplied cDNA or gDNA.

Source study methods: Amplifying reference gene primers gave estimates of nucleated cell counts. Clones were read by immunoSEQ multiplex PCR, and TCRdb kept only the in-frame ones, dropping some. The V and J calls and clone size were taken over from that table, and D and trimming were inferred from the DNA. The data contain around 190,000 clones, approximately 90% of them singletons. The CDR3 runs 16 residues. In germline, CDR1 is LGHDT, CDR2 YNNKEL (reference sequence). Trimming at V came to 1 base and at J to 5 bases, leaving 10 bases not matched to a gene. The chain uses TRBV3-1 (or the pseudogene TRBV3-2) and TRBJ2-5; TRBD1 matches 7 bases. Sequenced: peripheral blood. The sequence was collected from a human donor in a cohort sampled during active COVID-19. The CDR3 nucleotides read TGTGCCAGCAGCCAAGTTCGAGACAGGGCACGGGAGACCCAGTACTTC. The encoded protein is CASSQVRDRARETQYF.